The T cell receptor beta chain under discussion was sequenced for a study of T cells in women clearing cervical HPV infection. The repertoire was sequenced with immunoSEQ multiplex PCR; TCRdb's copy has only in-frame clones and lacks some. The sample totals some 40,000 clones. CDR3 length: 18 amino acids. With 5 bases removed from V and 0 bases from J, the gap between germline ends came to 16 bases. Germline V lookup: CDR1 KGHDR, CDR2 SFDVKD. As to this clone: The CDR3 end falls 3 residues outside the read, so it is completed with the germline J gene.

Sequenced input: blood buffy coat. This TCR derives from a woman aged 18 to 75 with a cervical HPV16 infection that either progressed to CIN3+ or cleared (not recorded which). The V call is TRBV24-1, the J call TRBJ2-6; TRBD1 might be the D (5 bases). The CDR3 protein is CATSAQADKSSGANVLTF. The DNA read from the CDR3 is TGTGCCACCAGTGCCCAGGCGGACAAGAGCTCTGGGGCCAACGTC.